This TCR beta chain was observed in a study of tumor-infiltrating lymphocytes in oesophageal squamous cell carcinoma. This clonotype was found many times. MiXCR, run by TCRdb on the PCR reads, gives a single entry per CDR3 protein. The sample consists of under 15,000 distinct CDR3 sequences, more than 45% of them appearing once. Sample: blood. The sequence derives from a female donor with esophageal squamous cell carcinoma.

This CDR3 is CASSQSRGSLSYEQYF. CDR3 nucleotide sequence: TGTGCCAGCAGCCAAAGTAGAGGGAGCCTCTCCTACGAGCAGTACTTC. V gene TRBV14 combines with J gene TRBJ2-7, with D possibly TRBD2 on 5 matching bases. V dropped 2 bases and J dropped 0 bases, with 14 bases sitting between them. CDR3 size: 16 residues. Germline CDR1 is SGHDN and CDR2 is FVKESK.